The 29 T cell receptor beta chains listed next were all sequenced from one sample in a study of HIV-infected patients and healthy controls. Alpha and beta constant-region primers primed reverse transcription of around 0.5 ug RNA. Alpha and beta chain libraries were made separately by chain-specific third strand synthesis with multiplexing indices. TCRdb analysed the 5' RACE reads with MiXCR anew, one entry per CDR3 protein. The data show around 8,000 distinct CDR3 sequences, approximately 6.3% seen once. Roughly three months, about 14 weeks, into antiretroviral therapy, follow-up blood was collected. Whole blood was used without fractionation, so all unsorted peripheral T cells were included. This material consisted of blood, taken during antiretroviral therapy. The origin of the receptors is an adult with HIV infection.

This clonotype was seen at least ten times. A library made for alpha chains picked up this beta chain off target, so its size means little. This sequence joins TRBV28 and TRBJ2-3, with 12 positions matching TRBD2. Trimming took 5 bases from V and 2 from J; bases not matched to a gene: 8. The CDR3 length is 17 residues. Germline CDR1 reads MDHEN; CDR2 reads SYDVKM. CDR3 coding DNA: TGTGCCAGCAGTACTAGGACTAGCGGGGTAGACACAGATACGCAGTATTTT. This gives the protein CASSTRTSGVDTDTQYF.

This clonotype was detected many times. This beta chain appears as a stray read in a library generated for alpha chains; its size is not informative. V usage is TRBV10-3 and J usage is TRBJ2-6; D gene unclear. The CDR3 has 15 amino acids. Looked up from germline, CDR1 is ENHRY and CDR2 is SYGVKD. Trimming took 10 bases from V and 0 from J, leaving 13 bases between them. The chain's CDR3 is CATAPDTSGANVLTF. The CDR3 DNA is TGTGCCACCGCCCCCGATACCTCTGGGGCCAACGTCCTGACTTTC.

This clonotype has at least ten counts. The size of this beta chain means little, since it is a stray read in a library made for alpha chains. This chain joins TRBV7-9 and TRBJ1-1, with D maybe TRBD1 (6 bases). The ends were cut back, 3 bases at V and 5 bases at J, with 19 bases in the middle. The CDR3 is 16 residues long. In germline, CDR1 is SEHNR, CDR2 FQNEAQ (reference sequence). The CDR3 region has the DNA TGTGCCAGCAGCTTGGGCCCAAGGGGGGGCTTTACTGAAGCTTTCTTT. Its protein is CASSLGPRGGFTEAFF.

This clonotype has a count of ten or more. Found in a library prepared for alpha chains, this beta chain is an off-target read, and its abundance has little meaning. Here the CDR3 DNA reads TGTGCCAGCAGCTTAGATCATATGTCTACCTACTACAATGAGCAGTTCTTC. This codes for CASSLDHMSTYYNEQFF. The V gene is TRBV11-2, the J gene TRBJ2-1; no firm D call. The V end lost 0 bases, the J end lost 3 bases, and 15 bases lay between the germline ends. Germline V gives CDR1 SGHAT, CDR2 FQNNGV. The CDR3 has 17 amino acids. The full variable domain, in which reference TRBV11-2 and TRBJ2-1 provide the parts outside the CDR3, is EAGVAQSPRYKIIEKRQSVAFWCNPISGHATLYWYQQILGQGPKLLIQFQNNGVVDDSQLPKDRFSAERLKGVDSTLKIQPAKLEDSAVYLCASSLDHMSTYYNEQFFGPGTRLTVL.

This clonotype occurred many times. Little can be read into the size of this beta chain, an off-target read in a library designed for alpha chains. The V and J genes are TRBV28 and TRBJ2-7; perhaps TRBD1 as D (6 bases). The CDR3 is made up of 15 amino acids. The V and J ends lost 5 bases and 0 bases respectively, with 14 bases between them. Germline CDR1 is MDHEN and CDR2 is SYDVKM. Here the CDR3 DNA reads TGTGCCAGCAGTACGAGAAGGGACATCTCCTACGAGCAGTACTTC. The encoded protein is CASSTRRDISYEQYF.

This clonotype was seen ten or more times. Found in a library prepared for alpha chains, this beta chain is an off-target read, and its abundance has little meaning. V and J are TRBV19 and TRBJ2-1; 9 bases agree with TRBD1. This CDR3 spans 15 amino acids. Germline loops: CDR1 LNHDA, CDR2 SQIVND (reference sequence). The V gene end was trimmed by 5 bases and the J gene end by 7 bases; junction bases not matched to a gene: 9. The CDR3 region is CASSRIRDRVNEQFF. DNA of the CDR3: TGTGCCAGTAGTCGGATCCGGGACAGGGTAAATGAGCAGTTCTTC.

Sample share makes this clonotype medium-sized. The library was prepared for alpha chains; this beta chain is a stray read, so its frequency means little. The J gene is TRBJ1-4, the V gene TRBV5-6; D might be TRBD1 (6 bases). The CDR3 has 16 residues. Between the trimmed V and J ends, which lost 6 bases and 5 bases, there was a span of 20 bases. The germline V gene has CDR1 SGHDT and CDR2 YYEEEE. CDR3 loop: CASILQGTEGNEKLFF. In DNA, the CDR3 is TGTGCCAGCATTCTACAGGGAACGGAGGGCAATGAAAAACTGTTTTTT. Complete variable domain (other parts from reference TRBV5-6 and TRBJ1-4): DAGVTQSPTHLIKTRGQQVTLRCSPKSGHDTVSWYQQALGQGPQFIFQYYEEEERQRGNFPDRFSGHQFPNYSSELNVNALLLGDSALYLCASILQGTEGNEKLFFGSGTQLSVL.

This clonotype showed up many times. This beta chain is a stray read from a library made for alpha chains; its abundance is not meaningful. The rearrangement uses TRBV20-1 and TRBJ2-7; 16 bases are shared with TRBD2. V lost 6 bases, J lost 5 bases, and 10 bases stayed unmatched. CDR3 length equals 16 residues. In germline, CDR1 is DFQATT, CDR2 SNEGSKA (reference sequence). CDR3 in DNA: TGCAGTGCCGGGGGGACTAGCGGGGGGGTTCACAACGAGCAGTACTTC. Amino acids: CSAGGTSGGVHNEQYF.

In its sample, this clonotype ranks as medium-sized. This beta chain represents an off-target read in a library built for alpha chains; its size is of limited meaning. This chain links TRBV5-6 with TRBJ2-7; D is uncertain. The V end lost 1 base, the J end lost 3 bases, and 11 bases lay between the germline ends. CDR3 length: 14 residues. Germline V CDR1 and CDR2: SGHDT, YYEEEE. Here the CDR3 reads CASSLTPSGYEQYF. The CDR3 nucleotides read TGTGCCAGCAGCTTGACACCCTCGGGCTACGAGCAGTACTTC.

This clonotype was recorded at least ten times. This beta chain came through as a stray read in a library set up for alpha chains, and its size says little. The chain carries TRBV10-1 and TRBJ2-3; D uncertain. The ends were cut back, 3 bases at V and 2 bases at J, with 9 bases in the middle. The germline CDR1 and CDR2 sequences are WNHNN and SYGVQD (reference sequence). The CDR3 sequence is 14 residues long. Written as DNA, the CDR3 is TGCGCCAGCAGTGACGGAGACGACACAGATACGCAGTATTTT. As protein: CASSDGDDTDTQYF.

About this clonotype itself: The library was designed around alpha chains, so this beta chain is a stray read whose abundance carries little weight. This sequence joins TRBV7-9 and TRBJ2-3; the D gene is possibly TRBD2 (6 bases). CDR3 length: 15 amino acids. CDR1 is SEHNR, CDR2 FQNEAQ, per germline (reference sequence). V was clipped by 4 bases and J by 2 bases, with 13 bases between them. The CDR3 reads CASSYQSGFTDTQYF. The CDR3 nucleotides read TGTGCCAGCAGCTACCAGAGCGGGTTCACAGATACGCAGTATTTT.

The sample holds many counts of this clonotype. This beta chain is a stray sequence in a library constructed for alpha chains; its clone size is not meaningful. The V call is TRBV5-6, the J call TRBJ1-1; 7 bases line up with TRBD1. This CDR3 has 14 residues. Germline assignment: CDR1 SGHDT and CDR2 YYEEEE. J gave up 5 bases and V 2 bases, and 6 bases lay outside the gene matches. The CDR3 sequence: CASSFFDRATEAFF. The DNA of the CDR3 is TGTGCCAGCAGCTTCTTCGACAGGGCAACTGAAGCTTTCTTT.

This clonotype was seen many times. The library was built for alpha chains, so this beta chain is an off-target read and its size means little. J is TRBJ1-5 and V is TRBV20-1; D not certain. This CDR3 contains 13 residues. CDR1 DFQATT and CDR2 SNEGSKA come from the germline V gene (reference sequence). The CDR3 reads CSTIPTLNQPQHF. The DNA of the CDR3 is TGCAGCACGATCCCGACACTGAATCAGCCCCAGCATTTT.

At least ten counts were recorded for this clonotype. The library was prepared for alpha chains; this beta chain is a stray read, so its frequency means little. The chain combines TRBV28 with TRBJ2-5; D possibly corresponds to TRBD1 (6 bases). The V end lost 4 bases, the J end lost 0 bases, and 18 bases lay between the germline ends. Germline CDR1 reads MDHEN; CDR2 reads SYDVKM. The CDR3 runs 17 residues. The CDR3 region is CASSYTAGTPYQETQYF. The CDR3 coding sequence is TGTGCCAGCAGTTATACCGCCGGGACACCGTACCAAGAGACCCAGTACTTC.

There are many counts of this clonotype. The library was built for alpha chains, so this beta chain is an off-target read and its size means little. This chain joins TRBV6-4 and TRBJ2-1; weak D call: TRBD2 (5 bases). The CDR3 is made up of 16 amino acids. Germline-derived CDR1 and CDR2 are MRHNA and SNTAGT. V was cut by 0 bases and J by 2 bases, with 11 bases left in between. CDR3 protein: CASSDSAGRTYNEQFF. The CDR3 DNA follows: TGTGCCAGCAGTGACTCGGCGGGCCGTACCTACAATGAGCAGTTCTTC.

Many counts were recorded for this clonotype. This beta chain came through as a stray read in a library set up for alpha chains, and its size says little. The V gene is TRBV5-1, the J gene TRBJ2-4, with a weak D call TRBD1 (6 bases). The CDR3 consists of 16 residues. In germline, CDR1 is SGHRS, CDR2 YFSETQ. V was cut by 0 bases and J by 1 base, with 11 bases left in between. CDR3 DNA sequence: TGCGCCAGCAGCTTGGAAGGGGGAGAGGCCAAAAACATTCAGTACTTC. As protein: CASSLEGGEAKNIQYF.

The table lists this clonotype with many counts. This beta chain was picked up by a library intended for alpha chains and is off target, so its count carries little meaning. J is TRBJ2-7 and V is TRBV6-5; 9 bases line up with TRBD1. The CDR3 extends over 14 amino acids. Germline lookup yields CDR1 MNHEY and CDR2 SVGAGI. The ends lost 3 bases at V and 4 bases at J; junction bases unmatched: 4. The DNA of the CDR3 is TGTGCCAGCAGTTATACAGGGGGCAGATACGAGCAGTACTTC. Its protein product is CASSYTGGRYEQYF.

This clonotype has at least ten counts. The library was built for alpha chains, so this beta chain is an off-target read and its size means little. In DNA form, the CDR3 reads TGTGCCAGCAGTGAAGGGGGGTCCTACGAGCAGTACTTC. Translation gives CASSEGGSYEQYF. The chain joins TRBV6-1 to TRBJ2-7, with D possibly being TRBD1 or TRBD2 (5 bases each). The ends were cut back, 1 base at V and 1 base at J, with 5 bases in the middle. Germline V lookup: CDR1 MNHNS, CDR2 SASEGT. This CDR3 spans 13 amino acids.

This clonotype was counted ten times or more. This beta chain is an off-target read within a library intended for alpha chains, so its frequency means little. CDR3 coding DNA: TGTGCCAGTAGTATGGGTGTTCTGGAGACCCAGTACTTC. It yields the protein CASSMGVLETQYF. The chain combines TRBV19 with TRBJ2-5; the D is unclear. Trimming shortened V by 3 bases and J by 5 bases, and 10 bases separated the two germline ends. CDR3 size: 13 residues. Germline lookup yields CDR1 LNHDA and CDR2 SQIVND (reference sequence). Full variable domain (rest looked up from reference TRBV19 and TRBJ2-5): DGGITQSPKYLFRKEGQNVTLSCEQNLNHDAMYWYRQDPGQGLRLIYYSQIVNDFQKGDIAEGYSVSREKKESFPLTVTSAQKNPTAFYLCASSMGVLETQYFGPGTRLLVL.

By share, this clonotype counts as medium-sized. Since the library was made to target alpha chains, this beta chain is a stray read and its abundance is not meaningful. The rearrangement uses TRBV6-6 and TRBJ2-1; unclear D gene. This CDR3 has 14 amino acids. The ends were cut back, 8 bases at V and 8 bases at J, with 19 bases in the middle. Germline V gene sequence: CDR1 MNHNY, CDR2 SVGAGI (reference sequence). This CDR3 is CASRLFLTGDEQFF. CDR3 coding DNA: TGTGCCAGCCGACTCTTCCTAACCGGCGATGAGCAGTTCTTC.

This clonotype has at least ten counts. Because the library targeted alpha chains, this beta chain is an off-target read whose size means little. This chain joins TRBV20-1 and TRBJ1-3; D may be TRBD1 (6 bases). The CDR3 consists of 13 residues. The germline V and J ends were trimmed by 4 bases and 3 bases, with 10 bases remaining between them. Germline V lookup: CDR1 DFQATT, CDR2 SNEGSKA (reference sequence). In DNA, the CDR3 is TGCAGTGCTACCGGGACACTTGGAAACACCATATATTTT. As protein: CSATGTLGNTIYF.

There are many counts of this clonotype. This beta chain was picked up by a library intended for alpha chains and is off target, so its count carries little meaning. The chain uses TRBV4-2 and TRBJ2-7, with 9 bases lining up with TRBD1. The CDR3 sequence is 16 residues long. CDR1 and CDR2 from the germline V gene are LGHNA and YNFKEQ. J lost 3 bases, V lost 3 bases, and 9 bases had no gene match. CDR3 in DNA: TGTGCCAGCAGCCAGGAACAGGGGGCAGTAGGCTACGAGCAGTACTTC. Residues: CASSQEQGAVGYEQYF.

This clonotype qualifies as medium-sized. Being off target in a library aimed at alpha chains, this beta chain has a size of little meaning. The chain carries TRBV6-2 or TRBV6-3 and TRBJ2-1; weak D call: TRBD2 (5 bases). In germline, CDR1 is MNHEY, CDR2 SVGEGT. V gave up 7 bases and J gave up 0 bases, with 25 bases separating them. CDR3 length equals 19 residues. This CDR3 reads CASTEPLGPDYLSYNEQFF. The CDR3 coding sequence is TGTGCCAGCACCGAACCCCTCGGACCTGACTACCTCTCCTACAATGAGCAGTTCTTC.

By proportion, this clonotype is medium-sized. With the library built for alpha chains, this beta chain is off target and its frequency is not meaningful. The chain carries TRBV5-1 and TRBJ2-5, with 8 positions matching TRBD2. With 3 bases clipped from V and 2 bases from J, the junction kept 15 bases outside the gene matches. Per germline, CDR1 SGHRS and CDR2 YFSETQ. This CDR3 is built from 18 residues. The chain's CDR3 is CASSSLSLAGLVQETQYF. In DNA form, the CDR3 reads TGCGCCAGCAGCTCACTCAGTTTAGCGGGGCTCGTTCAAGAGACCCAGTACTTC.

Many counts were recorded for this clonotype. For a library built for alpha chains, this beta chain is a stray read; little rests on its size. The chain has TRBV10-3 and TRBJ2-5; TRBD1 or TRBD2 may be the D gene (5 bases each). Germline CDR1 is ENHRY and CDR2 is SYGVKD. V lost 4 bases to trimming and J lost 1 base, with 7 bases between them. The CDR3 runs 13 residues. CDR3 nucleotide sequence: TGTGCCATCAGTGGGGGGAGCCAAGAGACCCAGTACTTC. Protein sequence: CAISGGSQETQYF.

This clonotype was observed at least ten times. This beta chain turned up in a library designed for alpha chains; as an off-target read, its abundance says little. This rearrangement joins TRBV7-9 to TRBJ2-1; D is uncertain. From germline, CDR1 is SEHNR and CDR2 FQNEAQ (reference sequence). CDR3 length: 12 residues. Trimming shortened V by 3 bases and J by 5 bases, and 5 bases separated the two germline ends. Here the CDR3 reads CASSFRDNEQFF. The CDR3 DNA is TGTGCCAGCAGCTTTAGGGACAATGAGCAGTTCTTC.

This clonotype has a count of ten or more. Being off target in a library aimed at alpha chains, this beta chain has a size of little meaning. The chain joins TRBV29-1 to TRBJ2-7; 8 nucleotides agree with TRBD1. The V and J ends lost 5 bases and 2 bases, in that order; junction bases with no gene match: 2. Germline V CDR1 and CDR2: SQVTM, ANQGSEA. There are 12 residues in the CDR3. The CDR3 DNA reads TGCAGCGTTTCAGGGGGCCCCTACGAGCAGTACTTC. Protein sequence: CSVSGGPYEQYF.

There are many counts of this clonotype. This beta chain represents an off-target read in a library built for alpha chains; its size is of limited meaning. The chain carries TRBV6-5 and TRBJ2-7, with TRBD1 identical over 11 bases. Germline V gene lookup returns CDR1 MNHEY and CDR2 SVGAGI. V lost 6 bases and J lost 4; bases outside the gene matches: 8. The CDR3 contains 15 residues. In nucleotides, the CDR3 is TGTGCCAGCAGCCCCGGGACAGGGGGATGGTACGAGCAGTACTTC. Translating it yields CASSPGTGGWYEQYF.

This clonotype has a count of ten or more. A library prepared for alpha chains yielded this beta chain as an off-target read; its size is of little meaning. The gene calls are TRBV5-1 and TRBJ2-7; 9 nucleotides line up with TRBD1. V trimming: 4 bases; J trimming: 0 bases; junction bases outside the gene matches: 5. The CDR3 sequence is 15 residues long. Germline CDR1 and CDR2: SGHRS and YFSETQ. This CDR3 is CASSGDRASSYEQYF. In DNA, the CDR3 is TGCGCCAGCAGCGGGGACAGGGCAAGCTCCTACGAGCAGTACTTC.